Shown below are 26 T cell receptor beta chains from a single sample sequenced in a study of vaccination effects on CD4 cells after COVID-19. Some clones are missing from TCRdb's copy, which holds only in-frame ones; the method was immunoSEQ multiplex PCR. The repertoire holds about 65,000 clones, with more than 70% as singletons. ViraFEST expansion of antigen-specific CD4+ T cells with viral peptide pools preceded sequencing. Culturing for roughly 10 days preceded CD4+ T cell isolation. Negative nucleocapsid antibody tests before and after vaccination confirmed no previous SARS-CoV-2 infection. The antigens of these receptors remain unknown. Source: CD4+ T cells from PBMCs cultured with HCoV-NL63 spike peptides, taken before COVID-19 vaccination. All receptors come from a human donor who received a COVID-19 vaccine.

This chain joins TRBV20-1 and TRBJ2-7; D possibly corresponds to TRBD1 (7 bases). Germline CDR1 and CDR2: DFQATT and SNEGSKA (reference sequence). V gave up 2 bases and J gave up 12 bases, with 14 bases separating them. The length of the CDR3 is 11 residues. The DNA for the CDR3 is TGCAGTGCTAGACGTCAGGGGGGTACGTACGTC. Translated, it gives CSARRQGGTYV.

The rearrangement links TRBV5-1 to TRBJ1-4; D perhaps matches TRBD1 (6 bases). Trimming took off 4 bases at V and 6 bases at J, with 16 bases between the two ends. This CDR3 is 15 amino acids long. Germline CDR1 reads SGHRS; CDR2 reads YFSETQ. CDR3 sequence: CASSPGTPTYEKLFF. The CDR3 DNA reads as TGCGCCAGCAGCCCCGGGACACCCACCTATGAAAAACTGTTTTTT. Combining the CDR3 with reference TRBV5-1 and TRBJ1-4 gives the whole variable domain KAGVTQTPRYLIKTRGQQVTLSCSPISGHRSVSWYQQTPGQGLQFLFEYFSETQRNKGNFPGRFSGRQFSNSRSEMNVSTLELGDSALYLCASSPGTPTYEKLFFGSGTQLSVL.

This clone has only a few counts. The rearrangement uses TRBV11-3 and TRBJ2-2; the match to TRBD2 covers 10 bases. The CDR3 contains 17 residues. Trimming took 1 base from V and 2 from J; bases not matched to a gene: 4. The V gene's germline CDR1 is SGHNT and CDR2 YENEEA. The CDR3 is CASSLGLAGVNTGELFF. DNA for the CDR3: TGTGCCAGCAGCTTAGGCCTAGCGGGGGTCAACACCGGGGAGCTGTTTTTT.

The rearrangement joins TRBV13 to TRBJ2-4; D gene ambiguous. V lost 5 bases and J lost 8, with 13 bases in between. The CDR3 is 13 amino acids. Germline V CDR1 and CDR2: PRHDT, FYEKMQ (reference sequence). This CDR3 reads CASSRRNRDIQYF. DNA for the CDR3: TGTGCCAGCAGCCGACGGAACCGAGACATTCAGTACTTC.

The CDR3 region has the DNA TGTGCCAGCAATCGGAAGACTAGCTCCTACAATGAGCAGTTCTTC. It specifies CASNRKTSSYNEQFF. The J gene is TRBJ2-1, the V gene TRBV27; tentative D call: TRBD2 (6 bases). Trimming stripped 7 bases from V and 0 bases from J, with 13 bases between. Germline CDR1 is MNHEY and CDR2 is SMNVEV (reference sequence). The CDR3 is 15 residues long.

The chain recombines TRBV4-1 with TRBJ1-5, with D unresolved. The V gene's germline CDR1 is MGHRA and CDR2 YSYEKL. V dropped 2 bases and J dropped 2 bases, with 10 bases sitting between them. The CDR3 runs to 15 residues. DNA of the CDR3: TGCGCCAGCAGCCAACACGGTGTTGGCAATCAGCCCCAGCATTTT. It codes for CASSQHGVGNQPQHF.

The genes are TRBV5-1 and TRBJ1-6; D ambiguous. The germline V gene encodes CDR1 SGHRS and CDR2 YFSETQ. CDR3 length: 14 residues. V was shortened by 1 base and J by 5 bases, with 7 bases between the two germline ends. The CDR3 DNA sequence: TGCGCCAGCAGCTTGCAGGCCCATAATTCACCCCTCCACTTT. Its protein is CASSLQAHNSPLHF.

The chain links TRBV5-1 to TRBJ2-2, with 11 bases that match TRBD2. The V segment lost 2 bases and the J segment 1 base; nucleotides outside the gene matches: 4. CDR1 is SGHRS, CDR2 YFSETQ, per germline. This CDR3 spans 17 amino acids. CDR3 sequence reads: CASSFLAGGKNTGELFF. CDR3 nucleotide sequence: TGCGCCAGCAGCTTTTTAGCGGGGGGGAAGAACACCGGGGAGCTGTTTTTT.

The chain's CDR3 is CASSKAGRGAACEQYV. The CDR3 nucleotides read TGTGCCAGCAGCAAAGCGGGCAGGGGGGCCGCCTGCGAGCAGTACGTC. The chain is built from TRBV21-1 and TRBJ2-7; the table's D call, TRBD1, has no DNA check behind it. TRBV21-1 is assigned pseudogene status. The CDR3 runs to 16 residues.

The chain carries TRBV25-1 and TRBJ1-3; a weak D match, TRBD1 (5 bases). Germline V gene sequence: CDR1 MGHDK, CDR2 SYGVNS. V lost 6 bases and J 4 bases, leaving 10 bases between the germline ends. This CDR3 region has 13 residues. CDR3 protein: CASSRTTGNTIYF. Here the CDR3 DNA reads TGTGCCAGCAGCAGGACAACCGGAAACACCATATATTTT.

This clone was seen a single time. This chain joins TRBV21-1 and TRBJ2-3; TRBD2 is the table's D call, not checked against the DNA. TRBV21-1 is a known pseudogene. CDR3 size: 15 residues. CDR3 loop: CASSGLAGGLDTQYF. DNA for the CDR3: TGTGCCAGCAGCGGACTAGCGGGGGGGTTAGATACGCAGTATTTT.

The gene calls are TRBV7-3 and TRBJ2-3; 8 bases fit TRBD1. The CDR3 totals 18 residues. Trimming removed 3 bases from V and 0 bases from J; junction bases left unmatched: 11. CDR1 and CDR2 from the germline V gene are SGHTA and FQGTGA. The CDR3 protein is CASSFPDRGSLSTDTQYF. CDR3 DNA: TGTGCCAGCAGCTTTCCTGACAGGGGATCCTTGAGCACAGATACGCAGTATTTT.

The V and J genes are TRBV6-5 and TRBJ1-2, with a tentative D call TRBD1 (6 bases). Germline values: CDR1 MNHEY, CDR2 SVGAGI. The CDR3 runs to 15 residues. Deletions cut 0 bases from V and 4 bases from J, with 12 bases between. This chain's CDR3 is CASSYSRLGGYGYTF. The CDR3 DNA is TGTGCCAGCAGTTACTCGCGGCTAGGGGGCTATGGCTACACCTTC.

This CDR3 is CSVVLWQGGETQYF. As DNA, the CDR3 is TGCAGCGTTGTTCTTTGGCAGGGTGGGGAGACCCAGTACTTC. The J gene is TRBJ2-5, the V gene TRBV29-1; a possible D gene is TRBD1 (5 bases). The CDR3 loop spans 14 amino acids. Germline assignment: CDR1 SQVTM and CDR2 ANQGSEA. V gave up 4 bases and J gave up 5 bases, with 17 bases separating them. Full variable domain (remainder filled in from reference TRBV29-1 and TRBJ2-5): SAVISQKPSRDICQRGTSLTIQCQVDSQVTMMFWYRQQPGQSLTLIATANQGSEATYESGFVIDKFPISRPNLTFSTLTVSNMSPEDSSIYLCSVVLWQGGETQYFGPGTRLLVL.

With regard to this clone: Mismatch with germline at one junction end may stem from a read error. The V and J genes are TRBV7-9 and TRBJ2-5; D unresolved. Germline V lookup: CDR1 SEHNR, CDR2 FQNEAQ (reference sequence). The CDR3 spans 13 residues. The CDR3 nucleotides read TGTGCCAGCAGCCCCAGACGGCGAGAGGCCCAGTACTTC. Protein sequence: CASSPRRREAQYF.

J is TRBJ1-1 and V is TRBV30; D is unclear. Between the trimmed V and J ends, which lost 2 bases and 0 bases, there was a span of 7 bases. The V gene's germline CDR1 is GTSNPN and CDR2 SVGIG (reference sequence). The CDR3 contains 13 residues. The CDR3 is CAWSTLMNTEAFF. The CDR3 bases are TGTGCCTGGAGTACACTAATGAACACTGAAGCTTTCTTT.

V is TRBV15 and J is TRBJ1-2; D unresolved. This CDR3 is built from 12 residues. Trimming left V 1 base short and J 7 bases short, with 7 bases between. Germline CDR1 and CDR2: LNHNV and YYDKDF (reference sequence). CDR3 residues: CATSRGPAGYTF. The CDR3 nucleotides are TGTGCCACCAGCAGAGGTCCGGCTGGCTACACCTTC.

The V and J genes are TRBV19 and TRBJ2-3; 8 positions match TRBD1. Germline values: CDR1 LNHDA, CDR2 SQIVND (reference sequence). This CDR3 region has 20 residues. The J segment lost 1 base and the V segment lost 3 bases, leaving 18 bases of the junction unmatched. The CDR3 nucleotides are TGTGCCAGTAGTATTCGACCGTTCTCGGGACAGGTCGGAGGCACAGATACGCAGTATTTT. Protein product: CASSIRPFSGQVGGTDTQYF.

The rearrangement links TRBV18 to TRBJ2-5; 7 nucleotides agree with TRBD2. The germline V gene encodes CDR1 KGHSH and CDR2 LQKENI. V dropped 2 bases and J dropped 5; count of bases not matched to a gene: 8. The CDR3 totals 15 residues. The CDR3 reads CASSPYSGRDETQYF. CDR3 in DNA: TGTGCCAGCTCACCATATAGCGGGCGGGACGAGACCCAGTACTTC.

The chain is built from TRBV5-1 and TRBJ2-3; the D call may be TRBD1 or TRBD2 (6 bases each). The germline V gene has CDR1 SGHRS and CDR2 YFSETQ. CDR3 length: 15 residues. V was pared by 7 bases and J by 4 bases, with 19 bases between. CDR3 in amino acids: CASLALGGNADTQYF. The CDR3 nucleotides read TGCGCCAGCTTAGCCCTAGGGGGGAACGCAGATACGCAGTATTTT.

This clone came up a few times. The genes are TRBV4-2 and TRBJ1-3; perhaps TRBD1 as D (5 bases). The ends were cut back, 4 bases at V and 0 bases at J, with 13 bases in the middle. The CDR3 is 16 residues long. Germline CDR1 is LGHNA and CDR2 is YNFKEQ. The CDR3 here is CASSRSVGDSGNTIYF. The CDR3 DNA follows: TGTGCCAGCAGCCGCAGCGTAGGGGACTCTGGAAACACCATATATTTT.

This clone was recorded once. V usage is TRBV18 and J usage is TRBJ2-2, with 10 bases fitting TRBD2. This CDR3 has 16 residues. Germline trimming cut 3 bases from V and 1 base from J; bases unmatched to any gene: 2. Germline V gene lookup returns CDR1 KGHSH and CDR2 LQKENI. CDR3 DNA: TGTGCCAGCTCACCCCTAGCGGGGGTGAACACCGGGGAGCTGTTTTTT. The encoded protein is CASSPLAGVNTGELFF. Combining the CDR3 with reference TRBV18 and TRBJ2-2 gives the whole variable domain NAGVMQNPRHLVRRRGQEARLRCSPMKGHSHVYWYRQLPEEGLKFMVYLQKENIIDESGMPKERFSAEFPKEGPSILRIQQVVRGDSAAYFCASSPLAGVNTGELFFGEGSRLTVL.

The chain links TRBV5-1 to TRBJ2-2; 13 bases agree with TRBD2. J was trimmed by 6 bases and V by 2 bases; bases with no gene match: 7. CDR3 length equals 17 residues. The germline V gene encodes CDR1 SGHRS and CDR2 YFSETQ. CDR3 residues: CASSLTSGGATAGELFF. CDR3 DNA: TGCGCCAGCAGCTTAACTAGCGGGGGGGCCACCGCCGGGGAGCTGTTTTTT.

The chain combines TRBV6-5 with TRBJ2-7; TRBD2 is a possible D gene (6 bases). Per the germline V gene, CDR1 is MNHEY and CDR2 is SVGAGI. Trimming took 7 bases from V and 6 from J, leaving 16 bases between them. This CDR3 has 13 amino acids. The CDR3 sequence is CASTLAWGLEQYV. CDR3 bases: TGTGCCAGCACCCTAGCGTGGGGTCTCGAGCAGTACGTC.

The chain uses TRBV4-2 and TRBJ2-3, with 8 bases identical to TRBD2. This CDR3 comprises 16 residues. Germline loops: CDR1 LGHNA, CDR2 YNFKEQ. The V segment lost 1 base and the J segment 6 bases; nucleotides outside the gene matches: 9. The CDR3: CASSQGPGGGWDTQYF. In DNA form, the CDR3 reads TGTGCCAGCAGCCAAGGCCCCGGGGGGGGCTGGGATACGCAGTATTTT.

This rearrangement joins TRBV5-8 to TRBJ2-7; D not certain. Germline V lookup: CDR1 SGHTS, CDR2 YDEGEE. This CDR3 has 15 amino acids. V lost 2 bases to trimming and J lost 1 base, with 13 bases between them. CDR3 protein: CASSFFLVGSYEQYV. In DNA, the CDR3 is TGTGCCAGCAGCTTCTTCCTGGTGGGTTCCTACGAGCAGTACGTC.